This TCR beta chain was documented in a study of persistence of HIV-infected CD4 T cells. The germline CDR1 and CDR2 sequences are SNHLY and FYNNEI. The CDR3 sequence is 18 residues long. V shed 5 bases and J 9 bases; nucleotides not matched to a gene: 20. The immunoSEQ assay was version 4, run in survey mode. TCRdb keeps only in-frame clones here, not all; method: immunoSEQ multiplex PCR. The sample yields roughly 35,000 clones, 75% to 90% seen once. Overlapping HIV-1 Gag 15-mer peptides at about 1 ug per peptide per mL were used. CD40L-negative CD69-negative CD45RO-high memory CD4+ T cells were sorted as populations depleted of antigen-responding cells. A word on this clone: Its cognate antigen is unknown.

This clonotype was sampled from an adult with HIV. The donor label of this sample is uncertain. V usage is TRBV2 and J usage is TRBJ2-1; TRBD2 matches 9 bases. Sequenced material: cultured CD4+ T cells from PBMCs, taken from a patient who received antiretroviral therapy. The CDR3: CASSPSLLRGGRTPEQFF. The CDR3 nucleotides are TGTGCCAGCAGTCCATCCCTATTGCGGGGGGGCCGGACCCCTGAGCAGTTCTTC. Drawing the rest from reference TRBV2 and TRBJ2-1, the complete variable domain is EPEVTQTPSHQVTQMGQEVILRCVPISNHLYFYWYRQILGQKVEFLVSFYNNEISEKSEIFDDQFSVERPDGSNFTLKIRSTKLEDSAMYFCASSPSLLRGGRTPEQFFGPGTRLTVL.